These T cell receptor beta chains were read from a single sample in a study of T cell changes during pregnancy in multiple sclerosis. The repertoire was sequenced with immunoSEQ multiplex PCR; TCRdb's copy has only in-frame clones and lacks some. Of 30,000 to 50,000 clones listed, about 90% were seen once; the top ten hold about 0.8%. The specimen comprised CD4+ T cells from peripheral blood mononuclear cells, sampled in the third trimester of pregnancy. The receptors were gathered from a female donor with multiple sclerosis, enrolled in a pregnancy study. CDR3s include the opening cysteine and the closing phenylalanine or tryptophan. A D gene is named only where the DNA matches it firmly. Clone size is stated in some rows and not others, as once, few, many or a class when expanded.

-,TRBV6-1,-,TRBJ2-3,CASSAPRAAVSRLDTQYF,TGTGCCAGCAGTGCCCCCCGGGCAGCGGTTAGTCGCTTGGATACGCAGTATTTT
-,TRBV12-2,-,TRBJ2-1,CASRLVCLAGYNEQFF,TGTGCAAGTCGCTTAGTATGTCTAGCGGGTTACAATGAGCAGTTCTTC
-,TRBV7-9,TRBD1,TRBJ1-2,CASSWGTGGSYTF,TGTGCCAGCAGCTGGGGGACAGGGGGGAGCTACACCTTC
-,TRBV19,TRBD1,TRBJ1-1,CASAPGTSGTGVEAFF,TGTGCCAGTGCCCCCGGGACCTCCGGGACAGGGGTTGAAGCTTTCTTT
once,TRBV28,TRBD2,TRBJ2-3,CASKKRTGGSTDTQYF,TGTGCCAGCAAGAAGCGGACGGGAGGATCCACAGATACGCAGTATTTT
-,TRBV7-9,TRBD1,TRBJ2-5,CASSFVTGGETQYF,TGTGCCAGCAGTTTCGTGACAGGGGGAGAGACCCAGTACTTC
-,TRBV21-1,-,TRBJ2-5,CASSKDSLAGVGETQYF,TGTGCCAGCAGCAAAGATTCGCTAGCGGGAGTCGGGGAGACCCAGTACTTC
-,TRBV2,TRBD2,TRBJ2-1,CASSDLGLPNEQFF,TGTGCCAGCAGTGACTTGGGACTACCAAATGAGCAGTTCTTC
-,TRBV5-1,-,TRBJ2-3,CASSSTGSGVDTQYF,TGCGCCAGCAGCTCGACCGGGTCGGGAGTAGATACGCAGTATTTT
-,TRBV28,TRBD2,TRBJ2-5,CASSPGLAGEETQYF,TGTGCCAGCAGCCCCGGACTAGCGGGAGAAGAGACCCAGTACTTC
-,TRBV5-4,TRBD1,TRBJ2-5,CASSSGQGRETQYF,TGTGCCAGCAGCTCTGGACAGGGGAGGGAGACCCAGTACTTC
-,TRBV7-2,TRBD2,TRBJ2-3,CASSLTGGPGIADTQYF,TGTGCCAGCAGCTTAACGGGAGGGCCCGGGATCGCAGATACGCAGTATTTT
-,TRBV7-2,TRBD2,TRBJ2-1,CASSLASSGRNNEQFF,TGTGCCAGCAGCTTAGCATCTAGCGGGAGGAACAATGAGCAGTTCTTC
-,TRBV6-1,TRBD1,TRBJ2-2,CASSLKQGASWELFF,TGTGCCAGCAGCCTGAAACAGGGGGCTAGCTGGGAGCTGTTTTTT
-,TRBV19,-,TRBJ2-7,CASSLSGLPSYEQYF,TGTGCCAGTAGCCTCAGTGGCCTGCCATCCTACGAGCAGTACTTC
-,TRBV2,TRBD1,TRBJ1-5,CASIRDRGREPQHF,TGTGCCAGCATCCGGGACAGGGGGAGGGAGCCCCAGCATTTT
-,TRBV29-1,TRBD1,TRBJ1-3,CSVLDRAGNTIYF,TGCAGCGTCCTAGACAGGGCTGGAAACACCATATATTTT
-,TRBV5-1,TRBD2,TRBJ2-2,CASSLRSGGNTGELFF,TGCGCCAGCAGCTTGCGAAGCGGGGGGAACACCGGGGAGCTGTTTTTT
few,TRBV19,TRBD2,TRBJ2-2,CASRGGLAGVTGELFF,TGTGCCAGTAGAGGGGGGCTAGCGGGAGTTACCGGGGAGCTGTTTTTT
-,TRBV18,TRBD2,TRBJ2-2,CASSPSGRAEGELFF,TGTGCCAGCTCACCTTCCGGGAGGGCCGAAGGGGAGCTGTTTTTT